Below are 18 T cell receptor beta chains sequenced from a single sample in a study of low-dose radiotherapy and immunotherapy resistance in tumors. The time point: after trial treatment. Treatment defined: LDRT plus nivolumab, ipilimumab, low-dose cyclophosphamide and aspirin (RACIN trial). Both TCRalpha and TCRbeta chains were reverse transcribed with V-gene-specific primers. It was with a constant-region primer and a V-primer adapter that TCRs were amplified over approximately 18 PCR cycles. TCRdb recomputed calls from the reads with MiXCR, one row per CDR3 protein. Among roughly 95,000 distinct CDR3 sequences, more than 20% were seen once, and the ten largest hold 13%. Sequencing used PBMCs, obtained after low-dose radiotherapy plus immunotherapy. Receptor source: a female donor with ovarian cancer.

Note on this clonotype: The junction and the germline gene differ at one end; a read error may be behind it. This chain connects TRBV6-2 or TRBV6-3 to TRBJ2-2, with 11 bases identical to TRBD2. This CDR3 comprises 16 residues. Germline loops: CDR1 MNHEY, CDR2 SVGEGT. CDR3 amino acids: CAGSLTGTSGTGELFF. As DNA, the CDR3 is TGTGCCGGCAGCTTAACCGGGACTAGCGGAACCGGGGAGCTGTTTTTT.

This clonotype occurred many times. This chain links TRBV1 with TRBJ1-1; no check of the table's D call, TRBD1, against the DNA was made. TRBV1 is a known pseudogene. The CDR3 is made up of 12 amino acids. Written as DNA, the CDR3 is TGCACCACCGACAGAACGAACACTGAAGCTTTCTTT. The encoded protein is CTTDRTNTEAFF.

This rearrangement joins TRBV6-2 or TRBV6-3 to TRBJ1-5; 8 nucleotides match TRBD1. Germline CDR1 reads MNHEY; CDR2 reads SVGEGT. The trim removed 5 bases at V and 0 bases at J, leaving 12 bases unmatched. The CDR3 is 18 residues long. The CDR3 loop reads CASSHGQGTSGSNQPQHF. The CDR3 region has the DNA TGTGCCAGCAGTCACGGACAGGGCACTTCGGGTAGCAATCAGCCCCAGCATTTT.

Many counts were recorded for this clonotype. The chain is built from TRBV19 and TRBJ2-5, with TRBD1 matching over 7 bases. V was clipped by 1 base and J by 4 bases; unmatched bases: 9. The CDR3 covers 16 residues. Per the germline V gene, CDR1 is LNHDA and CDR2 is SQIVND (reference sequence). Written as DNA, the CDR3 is TGTGCCAGTAGTATAGGAGGTCCAGGGGGTATAGAGACCCAGTACTTC. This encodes CASSIGGPGGIETQYF.

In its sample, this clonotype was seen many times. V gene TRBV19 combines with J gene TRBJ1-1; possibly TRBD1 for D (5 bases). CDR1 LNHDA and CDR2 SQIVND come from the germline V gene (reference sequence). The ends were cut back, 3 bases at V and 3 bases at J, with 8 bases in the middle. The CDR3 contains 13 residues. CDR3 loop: CASSMGGHTEAFF. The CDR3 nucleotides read TGTGCCAGTAGTATGGGGGGTCACACTGAAGCTTTCTTT.

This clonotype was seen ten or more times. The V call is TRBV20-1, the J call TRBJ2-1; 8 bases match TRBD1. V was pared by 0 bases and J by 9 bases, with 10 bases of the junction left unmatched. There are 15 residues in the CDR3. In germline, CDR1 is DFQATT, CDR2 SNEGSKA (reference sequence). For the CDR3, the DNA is TGCAGTGCTAGAGATCGAGACAGGGGATTGAGTGAGCAGTTCTTC. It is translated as CSARDRDRGLSEQFF.

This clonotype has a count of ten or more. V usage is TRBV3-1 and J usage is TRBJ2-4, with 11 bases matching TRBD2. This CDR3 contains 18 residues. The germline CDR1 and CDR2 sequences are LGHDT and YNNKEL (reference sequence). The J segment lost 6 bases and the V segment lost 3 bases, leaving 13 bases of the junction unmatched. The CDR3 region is CASSHAQGRGLAGNIQYF. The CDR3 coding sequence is TGTGCCAGCAGCCACGCACAGGGCCGCGGACTAGCGGGAAACATTCAGTACTTC.

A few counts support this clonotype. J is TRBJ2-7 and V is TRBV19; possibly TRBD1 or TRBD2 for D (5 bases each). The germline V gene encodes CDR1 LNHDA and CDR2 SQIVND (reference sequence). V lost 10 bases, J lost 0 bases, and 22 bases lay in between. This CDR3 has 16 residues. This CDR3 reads CATKRTTGPSSYEQYF. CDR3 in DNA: TGTGCCACTAAAAGGACAACGGGGCCCAGCTCCTACGAGCAGTACTTC.

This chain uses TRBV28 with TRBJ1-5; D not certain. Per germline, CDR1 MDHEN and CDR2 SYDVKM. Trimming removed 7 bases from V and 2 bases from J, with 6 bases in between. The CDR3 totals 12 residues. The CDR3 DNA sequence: TGTGCCAGCACCCCGGGCAATCAGCCCCAGCATTTT. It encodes CASTPGNQPQHF.

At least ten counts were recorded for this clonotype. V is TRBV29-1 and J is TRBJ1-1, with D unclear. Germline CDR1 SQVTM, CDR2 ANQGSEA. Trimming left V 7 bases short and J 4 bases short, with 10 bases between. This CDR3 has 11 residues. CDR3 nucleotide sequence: TGCAGCGCCGTGTCGGGCACTGAAGCTTTCTTT. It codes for CSAVSGTEAFF.

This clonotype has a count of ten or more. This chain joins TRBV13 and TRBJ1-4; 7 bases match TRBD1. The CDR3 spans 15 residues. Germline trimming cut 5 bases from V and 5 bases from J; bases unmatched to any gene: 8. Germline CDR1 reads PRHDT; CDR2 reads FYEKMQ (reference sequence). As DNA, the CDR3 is TGTGCCAGCAGCCAGCGGGACAGTCCAAATGAAAAACTGTTTTTT. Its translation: CASSQRDSPNEKLFF.

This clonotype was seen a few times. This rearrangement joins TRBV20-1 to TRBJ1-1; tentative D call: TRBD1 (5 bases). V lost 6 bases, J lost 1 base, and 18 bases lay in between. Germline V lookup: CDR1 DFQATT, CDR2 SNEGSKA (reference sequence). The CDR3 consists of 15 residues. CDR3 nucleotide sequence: TGCAGTGCGACCCGCTGGGCAGGGAAGAACACTGAAGCTTTCTTT. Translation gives CSATRWAGKNTEAFF.

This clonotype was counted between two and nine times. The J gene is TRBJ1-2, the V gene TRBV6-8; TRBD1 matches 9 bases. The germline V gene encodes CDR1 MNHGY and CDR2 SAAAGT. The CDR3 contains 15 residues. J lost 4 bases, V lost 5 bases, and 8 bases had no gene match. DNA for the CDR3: TGTGCCAGCAGTCCCAACAGGGGGCGAGGCTATGGCTACACCTTC. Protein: CASSPNRGRGYGYTF.

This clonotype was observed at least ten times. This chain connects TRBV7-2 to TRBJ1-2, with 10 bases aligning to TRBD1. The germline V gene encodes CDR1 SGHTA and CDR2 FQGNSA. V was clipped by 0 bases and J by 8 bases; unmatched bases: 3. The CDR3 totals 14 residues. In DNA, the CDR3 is TGTGCCAGCAGCTTAGCCGGGACAGGGGAGGGCTACACCTTC. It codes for CASSLAGTGEGYTF.

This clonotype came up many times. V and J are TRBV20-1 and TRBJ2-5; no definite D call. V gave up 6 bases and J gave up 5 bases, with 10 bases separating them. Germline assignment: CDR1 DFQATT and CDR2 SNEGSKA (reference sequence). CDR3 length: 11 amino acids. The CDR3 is CSAIPRETQYF. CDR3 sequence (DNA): TGCAGTGCCATACCTAGGGAGACCCAGTACTTC.

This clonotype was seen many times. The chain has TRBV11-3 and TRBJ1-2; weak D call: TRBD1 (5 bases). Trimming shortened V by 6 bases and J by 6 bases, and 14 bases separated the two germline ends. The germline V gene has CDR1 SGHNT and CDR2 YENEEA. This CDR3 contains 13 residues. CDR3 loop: CASRAWGGNGYTF. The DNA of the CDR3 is TGTGCCAGCAGAGCATGGGGGGGGAATGGCTACACCTTC.

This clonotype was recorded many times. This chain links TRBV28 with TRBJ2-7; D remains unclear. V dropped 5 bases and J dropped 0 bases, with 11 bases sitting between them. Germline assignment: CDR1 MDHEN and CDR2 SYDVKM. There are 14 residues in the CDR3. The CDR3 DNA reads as TGTGCCAGCAGTCCCAGACTGGGCTCCTACGAGCAGTACTTC. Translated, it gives CASSPRLGSYEQYF.

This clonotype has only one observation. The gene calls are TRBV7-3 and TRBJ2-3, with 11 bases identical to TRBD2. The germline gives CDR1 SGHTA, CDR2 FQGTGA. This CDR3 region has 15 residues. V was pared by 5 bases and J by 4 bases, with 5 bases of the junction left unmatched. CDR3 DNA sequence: TGTGCCAGCAGCGTCGGACTAGCGGGCGCAGATACGCAGTATTTT. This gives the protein CASSVGLAGADTQYF.